This entry features one T cell receptor beta chain sequence. Methods used by the authors: Reference gene primer amplification gave nucleated cell count estimates. TCRdb's table, derived via immunoSEQ multiplex PCR, lists solely in-frame clones and lacks some. V and J calls and clone size follow that table, whereas D and trimming were derived from the DNA. Counted here are about 60,000 clones, 90% occurring once; the ten biggest clones make up approximately 8.3%. This specimen comes from a study of blood T cell repertoires in COVID-19. Study overall: The United States, Italy and Spain were the sources of the acute and convalescent COVID-19 samples.

There are 14 residues in the CDR3. Germline V gene data show CDR1 as SGHTA and CDR2 as FQGTGA. V was cut by 0 bases and J by 9 bases, with 12 bases left in between. The J gene is TRBJ2-1, the V gene TRBV7-3, with D tentatively TRBD2 (5 bases). The clonotype originates from a human donor with active COVID-19. The donor label of this sample is uncertain. Material: peripheral blood. The CDR3 DNA is TGTGCCAGCAGCTTAACCCTCAGCGGCGGTGAGCAGTTCTTC. Its protein is CASSLTLSGGEQFF.